Listed below are T cell receptor beta chains from one sample, sequenced in a study of cytomegalovirus exposure and HLA in healthy donors. This table comes from immunoSEQ multiplex PCR, and its TCRdb copy is limited to in-frame clones, with some not included. The repertoire holds around 86,000 clones, around 8% seen once, with 2% to 2.5% in the top ten. Material: PBMCs. The origin of the receptors is a man aged 45-60 years in good health and CMV-seronegative. The CDR3 runs from the conserved cysteine through the conserved F or W. A D gene is named only where the DNA matches it firmly. Clone size is given for some rows only: seen once, a few or many times, or a class if the clone is expanded.

v_gene	d_gene	j_gene	abundance	CDR3aa	CDR3nt
TRBV2	.	TRBJ2-3	.	CASTYSTDTQYF	TGTGCCAGCACCTATAGCACAGATACGCAGTATTTT
TRBV30	TRBD2	TRBJ2-3	few	CAWSASGGTDTQYF	TGTGCCTGGAGTGCTAGCGGGGGCACAGATACGCAGTATTTT
TRBV5-1	.	TRBJ1-1	.	CASSRPGNTEAFF	TGCGCCAGCAGCCGGCCGGGGAACACTGAAGCTTTCTTT
TRBV19	.	TRBJ2-3	.	CASSFTGSTDTQYF	TGTGCCAGTAGTTTTACGGGGAGCACAGATACGCAGTATTTT
TRBV5-4	TRBD2	TRBJ2-1	few	CASSLGLAGYNEQFF	TGTGCCAGCAGCCTTGGACTAGCGGGTTACAATGAGCAGTTCTTC
TRBV11-2	TRBD2	TRBJ2-3	.	CASSLGASGGRTDTQYF	TGTGCCAGCAGCTTAGGAGCTAGCGGGGGCCGCACAGATACGCAGTATTTT
TRBV7-8	TRBD1	TRBJ1-4	few	CASSFDRDEKLFF	TGTGCCAGCAGCTTCGACAGGGATGAAAAACTGTTTTTT
TRBV6-5	TRBD1	TRBJ1-2	.	CASSYSTGLGYTF	TGTGCCAGCAGTTACTCGACAGGGCTGGGCTACACCTTC
TRBV5-6	.	TRBJ1-6	.	CASSVGAGDSPLHF	TGTGCCAGCAGTGTAGGGGCAGGAGATTCACCCCTCCACTTT
TRBV6-1	.	TRBJ1-1	few	CASSGWETEAFF	TGTGCCAGCAGTGGGTGGGAGACTGAAGCTTTCTTT
TRBV6-5	.	TRBJ1-2	few	CASSYSARDYGYTF	TGTGCCAGCAGTTACTCAGCGAGGGACTATGGCTACACCTTC
TRBV18	.	TRBJ2-7	few	CASSLNREIYEQYF	TGTGCCAGCTCACTTAATCGGGAGATCTACGAGCAGTACTTC
TRBV28	.	TRBJ1-3	.	CASSTPGSGNTIYF	TGTGCCAGCAGTACACCGGGGAGTGGAAACACCATATATTTT
TRBV5-1	.	TRBJ2-3	few	CASSIDRSSTDTQYF	TGCGCCAGCAGCATCGACAGATCTAGCACAGATACGCAGTATTTT
TRBV7-3	.	TRBJ1-1	.	CASSLTTTGNTEAFF	TGTGCCAGCAGCCTAACAACGACAGGGAACACTGAAGCTTTCTTT
TRBV11-2	.	TRBJ2-2	.	CASSHLVRELFF	TGTGCCAGCAGCCACCTAGTCCGGGAGCTGTTTTTT
TRBV15	.	TRBJ2-1	once	CATSRDSNYNEQFF	TGTGCCACCAGCAGGGACAGTAATTACAATGAGCAGTTCTTC
TRBV30	.	TRBJ1-1	.	CAWTSRARGGITEAFF	TGTGCCTGGACAAGCCGGGCCCGCGGGGGAATAACTGAAGCTTTCTTT
TRBV28	TRBD1	TRBJ2-1	.	CASSPGQTNEQFF	TGTGCCAGCAGTCCGGGACAGACCAATGAGCAGTTCTTC
TRBV2	TRBD2	TRBJ2-5	.	CASIRLAGKETQYF	TGTGCCAGTATTCGACTAGCGGGCAAAGAGACCCAGTACTTC
TRBV7-2	TRBD2	TRBJ2-3	.	CASSPWTSGDTDTQYF	TGTGCCAGCAGCCCGTGGACTAGCGGAGACACAGATACGCAGTATTTT
TRBV30	TRBD2	TRBJ2-1	.	CAWSTSGRAYNEQFF	TGTGCCTGGAGTACTAGCGGGAGGGCCTACAATGAGCAGTTCTTC
TRBV6-4	TRBD1	TRBJ2-7	.	CASSRQGFHEQYF	TGTGCCAGCAGTAGACAGGGGTTCCACGAGCAGTACTTC
TRBV4-2	.	TRBJ2-7	few	CASSPTSPHEQYF	TGTGCCAGCAGCCCGACTAGTCCCCACGAGCAGTACTTC
TRBV5-1	TRBD1	TRBJ1-1	few	CASSVGTANTEAFF	TGCGCCAGCTCCGTGGGGACAGCTAACACTGAAGCTTTCTTT
TRBV5-6	TRBD2	TRBJ2-1	few	CASSYLAGGVEQFF	TGTGCCAGCAGCTATCTAGCGGGAGGGGTTGAGCAGTTCTTC
TRBV9	TRBD2	TRBJ2-2	.	CASSVASGGPTGELFF	TGTGCCAGCAGCGTAGCCAGCGGGGGGCCCACCGGGGAGCTGTTTTTT
TRBV30	TRBD2	TRBJ2-5	few	CAWREGLAVRETQYF	TGTGCCTGGAGGGAGGGACTAGCGGTTCGGGAGACCCAGTACTTC
TRBV28	.	TRBJ2-1	.	CASLAGGSYNEQFF	TGTGCCAGCTTAGCCGGAGGCTCCTACAATGAGCAGTTCTTC
TRBV9	TRBD1	TRBJ2-2	few	CASSVAQGAGELFF	TGTGCCAGCAGCGTAGCTCAGGGGGCCGGGGAGCTGTTTTTT
TRBV6-5	TRBD2	TRBJ2-5	few	CASSLTGAGEETQYF	TGTGCCAGCAGCCTAACCGGGGCGGGAGAAGAGACCCAGTACTTC
TRBV5-5	.	TRBJ2-7	few	CASSRGAEVEYEQYF	TGTGCCAGCAGCCGGGGGGCGGAGGTGGAGTACGAGCAGTACTTC
TRBV29-1	TRBD2	TRBJ2-1	few	CSVLRDLGGSDEQFF	TGCAGCGTCCTTCGTGATCTTGGCGGGAGTGATGAGCAGTTCTTC
TRBV6-6	TRBD1	TRBJ1-5	.	CASSWDRDSNQPQHF	TGTGCCAGCAGTTGGGACAGGGACAGCAATCAGCCCCAGCATTTT
TRBV19	.	TRBJ1-6	few	CASSPDSFYNSPLHF	TGTGCCAGTAGTCCCGACAGCTTCTATAATTCACCCCTCCACTTT
TRBV19	TRBD1	TRBJ1-4	.	CASSLQGATNEKLFF	TGTGCCAGTAGTTTACAGGGGGCTACTAATGAAAAACTGTTTTTT
TRBV7-9	TRBD1	TRBJ1-6	few	CASSRPNAGGAYSPLHF	TGTGCCAGCAGTCGTCCTAACGCAGGGGGCGCGTATTCACCCCTCCACTTT
TRBV18	TRBD1	TRBJ1-1	few	CASSQGQGSTEAFF	TGTGCCAGCTCACAAGGACAGGGAAGCACTGAAGCTTTCTTT
TRBV5-5	TRBD2	TRBJ2-7	few	CASSFPGLGYEQYF	TGTGCCAGCAGCTTCCCGGGACTAGGCTACGAGCAGTACTTC
TRBV11-2	.	TRBJ2-7	.	CASSLMESQGPEQYF	TGTGCCAGCAGCTTAATGGAATCTCAGGGGCCCGAGCAGTACTTC
TRBV27	.	TRBJ2-5	.	CASSFVTGSVETQYF	TGTGCCAGCAGTTTTGTCACAGGGTCGGTTGAGACCCAGTACTTC
TRBV10-3	TRBD1	TRBJ2-6	.	CAISGQGARAGANVLTF	TGTGCCATCAGTGGACAGGGGGCGAGGGCTGGGGCCAACGTCCTGACTTTC
TRBV19	TRBD2	TRBJ2-7	many	CASSIGGEFHEQYF	TGTGCCAGTAGCATTGGGGGGGAGTTCCACGAGCAGTACTTC
TRBV25-1	.	TRBJ1-4	few	CASSDDRHNEKLFF	TGTGCCAGCAGTGACGACAGGCATAATGAAAAACTGTTTTTT
TRBV30	.	TRBJ2-3	.	CAWSAGLAGGPDTQYF	TGTGCCTGGAGTGCCGGGCTAGCTGGAGGCCCAGATACGCAGTATTTT
TRBV6-1	.	TRBJ2-7	.	CASNSATHSYEQYF	TGTGCCAGCAACTCGGCGACTCACTCCTACGAGCAGTACTTC
TRBV7-8	.	TRBJ1-5	few	CASSRFQGTDQPQHF	TGTGCCAGCAGCCGATTTCAGGGCACTGATCAGCCCCAGCATTTT
TRBV7-2	TRBD1	TRBJ1-1	few	CASSTWTGTTEAFF	TGTGCCAGCAGCACCTGGACAGGGACGACTGAAGCTTTCTTT
TRBV28	.	TRBJ2-7	.	CASSFSYSSYEQYF	TGTGCCAGCAGTTTTTCTTACAGCTCCTACGAGCAGTACTTC
TRBV10-3	TRBD1	TRBJ1-1	few	CAISQGAQDTEAFF	TGTGCCATCTCCCAGGGGGCGCAGGACACTGAAGCTTTCTTT
TRBV7-2	.	TRBJ2-6	.	CASSVTPIRVSGANVLTF	TGTGCCAGCAGCGTAACACCGATCAGGGTTTCTGGGGCCAACGTCCTGACTTTC
TRBV11-2	TRBD2	TRBJ2-1	few	CASSFGLAGYYEQFF	TGTGCCAGCAGCTTCGGGCTAGCGGGATATTATGAGCAGTTCTTC
TRBV7-9	TRBD1	TRBJ2-7	.	CASSPGTGYEQYF	TGTGCCAGCAGCCCGGGGACAGGGTACGAGCAGTACTTC
TRBV23-1	.	TRBJ2-4	.	CASSQSRVSNGGNIQYF	TGCGCCAGCAGTCAATCGAGGGTTTCCAATGGGGGGAACATTCAGTACTTC
TRBV7-6	.	TRBJ2-3	.	CASSQGGDTQYF	TGTGCCAGCAGCCAAGGAGGAGATACGCAGTATTTT